This T cell receptor (beta chain) was observed in a study of blood T cell repertoires in COVID-19. Whole-study context: PBMCs, B-cell-depleted T cells, or T cells were the source of the cDNA or gDNA that made up the material.

In the study's own analysis: Quantification of nucleated cells was approximated via reference gene primer amplification. Only in-frame clones appear in the TCRdb table, and some are missing; sequencing was by immunoSEQ multiplex PCR. V and J calls plus clone size are reproduced from that table; the DNA served to infer D and trimming. The sample lists approximately 300,000 clones, 92% occurring once. Cohorts were assigned according to the clinical history that participants reported. Among Cohort 3 donors, those recovered had two negative PCRs, clearance, or symptom resolution. Unmatched junction bases numbered 6, after V lost 3 bases and J lost 4 bases. CDR1 is SGHTA, CDR2 FQGTGA, per germline. The CDR3 has 15 residues.

This receptor was obtained from a woman aged 30 to 39 who had recovered from COVID-19. V gene TRBV7-3 combines with J gene TRBJ2-1; TRBD2 aligns across 7 bases. Sequencing used PBMCs or T cells enriched from blood (not recorded which). The CDR3 sequence is CASSFSGDPYNEQFF. CDR3 DNA sequence: TGTGCCAGCAGCTTCAGCGGGGACCCTTACAATGAGCAGTTCTTC.